This is a list of T cell receptor beta chains from one sample in a study of patients and donors after allogeneic stem cell transplantation. Using its own MiXCR run on the RT-PCR reads, TCRdb lists one record per CDR3 protein. The sample gives hundreds of thousands of distinct CDR3 sequences, about 37% of which show up once; 9.5% to 13% is in the top ten. The sequenced sample was blood, either unsorted or a sorted T cell fraction (not recorded which). The receptors stem from a human donor who was either an allogeneic HSCT recipient or a stem cell or donor lymphocyte infusion donor (not recorded which). It is not recorded whose cells these are; they may come from a transplant donor. CDR3s include the opening cysteine and the closing phenylalanine or tryptophan. D genes are given only for firm matches. For some rows the clone size is stated as once, few or many, or as a class when expanded; others skip it.

j_call	v_call	d_call	clone_size	cdr3_aa	cdr3_nt
TRBJ1-5	TRBV28	-	-	CASSPMVGVNQPQHF	TGTGCCAGCAGTCCCATGGTTGGTGTCAATCAGCCCCAGCATTTT
TRBJ1-1	TRBV28	-	few	CASSHPVGGGATEAFF	TGTGCCAGCAGTCACCCCGTGGGAGGGGGAGCCACTGAAGCTTTCTTT
TRBJ2-7	TRBV12-3/TRBV12-4	-	-	CASSSGEQYF	TGTGCCAGCAGTTCGGGAGAGCAGTACTTC
TRBJ1-2	TRBV5-1	-	few	CASSLGPPRTYGYTF	TGCGCCAGCAGCTTGGGCCCCCCTAGGACCTATGGCTACACCTTC
TRBJ2-5	TRBV3-1	-	-	CASSLGPLYQETQYF	TGTGCCAGCAGCCTAGGACCCTTGTACCAAGAGACCCAGTACTTC
TRBJ1-1	TRBV24-1	TRBD1	-	CATSDPGTGNTEAFF	TGTGCCACCAGTGACCCTGGGACAGGGAACACTGAAGCTTTCTTT
TRBJ2-7	TRBV29-1	TRBD1	-	CSVQPLRGDRPYEQYF	TGCAGCGTTCAACCCTTGAGGGGGGACAGGCCATACGAGCAGTACTTC
TRBJ2-7	TRBV5-1	TRBD1	-	CASSPDREFHEQYF	TGCGCCAGCAGCCCCGACAGGGAATTCCACGAGCAGTACTTC
TRBJ2-1	TRBV7-6	TRBD1	-	CASSRDRGRYNEQFF	TGTGCCAGCAGCCGGGACAGGGGCCGTTACAATGAGCAGTTCTTC
TRBJ2-2	TRBV5-1	-	few	CASSLVTSRNTGELFF	TGCGCCAGCAGCTTGGTTACTAGCAGGAACACCGGGGAGCTGTTTTTT
TRBJ1-1	TRBV5-1	-	-	CASSLLTQGTEAFF	TGCGCCAGCAGCTTGCTGACCCAGGGCACTGAAGCTTTCTTT
TRBJ2-3	TRBV12-3/TRBV12-4	-	-	CASSLGGALWSTDTQYF	TGTGCCAGCAGTTTGGGCGGAGCGTTATGGAGCACAGATACGCAGTATTTT
TRBJ1-3	TRBV20-1	-	-	CSALRGPGNTIYF	TGCAGTGCTCTCAGGGGCCCTGGAAACACCATATATTTT
TRBJ1-1	TRBV9	-	few	CASSVAANTEAFF	TGTGCCAGCAGCGTAGCGGCGAACACTGAAGCTTTCTTT
TRBJ1-1	TRBV24-1	TRBD1	-	CATSDHRGNTEAFF	TGTGCCACCAGTGACCACAGGGGCAACACTGAAGCTTTCTTT
TRBJ1-3	TRBV30	TRBD1	-	CAWSRTTGFGNTIYF	TGTGCCTGGAGCCGAACGACAGGGTTCGGAAACACCATATATTTT
TRBJ1-2	TRBV5-1	-	-	CASSLDHLGQSYTF	TGCGCCAGCAGCTTGGACCATTTGGGCCAGAGCTACACCTTC
TRBJ1-1	TRBV20-1	-	-	CSARVGSATEAFF	TGCAGTGCTAGGGTAGGGAGCGCCACTGAAGCTTTCTTT
TRBJ1-3	TRBV12-3/TRBV12-4	TRBD1	-	CASSPLTGYGNTIYF	TGTGCCAGCAGTCCACTGACAGGGTACGGAAACACCATATATTTT
TRBJ1-1	TRBV4-1	TRBD1	-	CASSQEGQGGWNTEAFF	TGCGCCAGCAGCCAAGAGGGACAGGGGGGGTGGAACACTGAAGCTTTCTTT
TRBJ1-5	TRBV3-1	-	-	CASSISWSNQPQHF	TGTGCCAGCAGCATCTCTTGGAGCAATCAGCCCCAGCATTTT
TRBJ1-5	TRBV20-1	-	few	CSASDTVHQPQHF	TGCAGTGCTAGCGACACAGTACATCAGCCCCAGCATTTT
TRBJ1-4	TRBV7-6	TRBD1	few	CASSPGQGRSEKLFF	TGTGCCAGCAGCCCGGGACAGGGGAGGAGTGAAAAACTGTTTTTT